Listed here are 27 T cell receptor beta chains from one sample, sequenced in a study of blood T cell repertoires in COVID-19. Data came from immunoSEQ multiplex PCR; TCRdb stores just in-frame clones and leaves some out. Of 200,000 to 250,000 clones listed, 87% are singletons. The sequenced material came from peripheral blood. The receptor set was obtained from a woman between 18 and 29 years old who had recovered from COVID-19.

This clone appeared once. The chain uses TRBV30 and TRBJ2-2, with TRBD2 matching 7 bases. Germline CDR1 GTSNPN, CDR2 SVGIG (reference sequence). V lost 4 bases, J lost 5 bases, and 7 bases stayed unmatched. The CDR3 length is 14 residues. CDR3 in amino acids: CAWIGRERTGELFF. CDR3 in DNA: TGTGCCTGGATCGGGCGGGAGAGGACCGGGGAGCTGTTTTTT.

This clone was recorded a few times. The rearrangement joins TRBV4-2 to TRBJ2-7; tentatively, D is TRBD2 (6 bases). From germline, CDR1 is LGHNA and CDR2 YNFKEQ. The ends were cut back, 2 bases at V and 0 bases at J, with 11 bases in the middle. CDR3 size: 15 residues. The CDR3 DNA reads as TGTGCCAGCAGCCAATTCTCCGGGAGCTCCTACGAGCAGTACTTC. Protein: CASSQFSGSSYEQYF.

A word on this clone: This may come from a read error, since a much larger clone is one base off. Other nucleotide sequences in the sample specify the same CDR3. This chain uses TRBV7-6 with TRBJ2-3, with TRBD2 matching over 11 bases. The junction had 0 bases not matched to a gene; V was cut back by 4 bases and J by 0 bases. This CDR3 contains 15 residues. The germline V gene has CDR1 SGHVS and CDR2 FNYEAQ. The CDR3 DNA reads TGTGCCAGCAGCTGGACTAGCGGGAGCACAGATACGCAGTATTTT. Residues: CASSWTSGSTDTQYF.

V usage is TRBV19 and J usage is TRBJ1-5, with 7 bases identical to TRBD1. J lost 3 bases, V lost 5 bases, and 7 bases had no gene match. Germline V gene lookup returns CDR1 LNHDA and CDR2 SQIVND (reference sequence). The CDR3 runs 15 residues. CDR3 coding DNA: TGTGCCAGTAGTCAAGGGGGCGCGGACAATCAGCCCCAGCATTTT. It codes for CASSQGGADNQPQHF.

This clone was counted a single time. This chain uses TRBV7-2 with TRBJ1-2, with TRBD1 as a possible D gene (5 bases). Trimming pared 5 bases from V and 0 bases from J, leaving 10 bases between. The V gene's germline CDR1 is SGHTA and CDR2 FQGNSA. This CDR3 is built from 14 residues. CDR3 sequence: CASSADRANYGYTF. CDR3 nucleotide sequence: TGTGCCAGCAGCGCCGACAGAGCTAACTATGGCTACACCTTC.

The V call is TRBV7-2, the J call TRBJ2-1; D unclear. The CDR3 sequence is 13 residues long. Trimming removed 3 bases from V and 6 bases from J, with 9 bases in between. Per germline, CDR1 SGHTA and CDR2 FQGNSA. CDR3 sequence: CASSLKSVNEQFF. Here the CDR3 DNA reads TGTGCCAGCAGCTTGAAGAGTGTCAATGAGCAGTTCTTC.

A few counts support this clone. This chain connects TRBV9 to TRBJ1-1, with D possibly TRBD1 on 5 matching bases. Germline CDR1 and CDR2: SGDLS and YYNGEE. This CDR3 is built from 13 residues. V was pared by 3 bases and J by 5 bases, with 11 bases between. Here the CDR3 reads CASSAVQGTEAFF. For the CDR3, the DNA is TGTGCCAGCAGCGCGGTCCAGGGAACTGAAGCTTTCTTT.

This chain connects TRBV19 to TRBJ1-2, with 7 bases that match TRBD1. The CDR3 sequence is 14 residues long. V trimming: 6 bases; J trimming: 3 bases; junction bases outside the gene matches: 7. The V gene's germline CDR1 is LNHDA and CDR2 SQIVND (reference sequence). CDR3 region: CASSTGQPYYGYTF. CDR3 bases: TGTGCCAGTAGCACGGGACAGCCCTACTATGGCTACACCTTC. The full variable domain, its missing parts supplied by reference TRBV19 and TRBJ1-2, is DGGITQSPKYLFRKEGQNVTLSCEQNLNHDAMYWYRQDPGQGLRLIYYSQIVNDFQKGDIAEGYSVSREKKESFPLTVTSAQKNPTAFYLCASSTGQPYYGYTFGSGTRLTVV.

The chain recombines TRBV30 with TRBJ1-5; tentatively, D is TRBD1 (5 bases). With 1 base removed from V and 3 bases from J, the gap between germline ends came to 16 bases. Germline-derived CDR1 and CDR2 are GTSNPN and SVGIG (reference sequence). This CDR3 has 16 residues. CDR3 coding DNA: TGTGCCTGGAGTGGTCGGCAGGGCAGTAACAATCAGCCCCAGCATTTT. This encodes CAWSGRQGSNNQPQHF.

This chain connects TRBV19 to TRBJ2-2; maybe TRBD2 (6 bases). The CDR3 spans 15 residues. Per the germline V gene, CDR1 is LNHDA and CDR2 is SQIVND (reference sequence). Trimming left V 3 bases short and J 4 bases short, with 12 bases between. CDR3 in amino acids: CASSILRGGTGELFF. The CDR3 coding sequence is TGTGCCAGTAGTATTCTTCGGGGAGGCACCGGGGAGCTGTTTTTT.

The J gene is TRBJ2-1, the V gene TRBV5-6; TRBD1 might be the D (5 bases). V was trimmed by 4 bases and J by 1 base, leaving 12 bases between them. The CDR3 sequence is 15 residues long. The germline CDR1 and CDR2 sequences are SGHDT and YYEEEE. In DNA, the CDR3 is TGTGCCAGCAGCGGGCGGACACTATCCTACAATGAGCAGTTCTTC. Translation gives CASSGRTLSYNEQFF.

This chain links TRBV9 with TRBJ2-7; 7 bases fit TRBD1. Looked up from germline, CDR1 is SGDLS and CDR2 is YYNGEE. The CDR3 spans 13 residues. Trimming took 3 bases from V and 5 from J; bases not matched to a gene: 5. This CDR3 is CASSGPGGNEQYF. The CDR3 DNA sequence: TGTGCCAGCAGCGGCCCAGGGGGAAACGAGCAGTACTTC. Complete variable domain (other parts from reference TRBV9 and TRBJ2-7): DSGVTQTPKHLITATGQRVTLRCSPRSGDLSVYWYQQSLDQGLQFLIQYYNGEERAKGNILERFSAQQFPDLHSELNLSSLELGDSALYFCASSGPGGNEQYFGPGTRLTVT.

V is TRBV7-2 and J is TRBJ2-3, with D perhaps TRBD2 (6 bases). Trimming cost V 3 bases and J 14 bases, with 18 bases left between them. This CDR3 region has 13 residues. Germline CDR1 is SGHTA and CDR2 is FQGNSA. The CDR3 coding sequence is TGTGCCAGCAGCTTTTCGGACTATAGGCAGGGGTATTTT. This codes for CASSFSDYRQGYF. Filled out from reference TRBV7-2 and TRBJ2-3, the complete variable domain reads GAGVSQSPSNKVTEKGKDVELRCDPISGHTALYWYRQSLGQGLEFLIYFQGNSAPDKSGLPSDRFSAERTGGSVSTLTIQRTQQEDSAVYLCASSFSDYRQGYFGPGTRLTVL.

V gene TRBV9 combines with J gene TRBJ1-2; tentatively, D is TRBD1 (5 bases). V was cut by 2 bases and J by 0 bases, with 14 bases left in between. Germline lookup yields CDR1 SGDLS and CDR2 YYNGEE. The CDR3 runs to 16 residues. This chain's CDR3 is CASSVGTTDTNYGYTF. Written as DNA, the CDR3 is TGTGCCAGCAGCGTTGGAACGACAGACACTAACTATGGCTACACCTTC.

The chain carries TRBV13 and TRBJ2-5; 7 bases agree with TRBD2. The CDR3 contains 15 residues. Germline V gives CDR1 PRHDT, CDR2 FYEKMQ (reference sequence). Trimming removed 7 bases from V and 1 base from J; junction bases left unmatched: 9. In DNA, the CDR3 is TGTGCCAGCACGGGGAGGGAGGGCCTCCAAGAGACCCAGTACTTC. It translates to CASTGREGLQETQYF.

The chain has TRBV30 and TRBJ2-7; D unclear. This CDR3 spans 14 amino acids. The ends were cut back, 0 bases at V and 2 bases at J, with 11 bases in the middle. The germline gives CDR1 GTSNPN, CDR2 SVGIG (reference sequence). CDR3 region: CAWSVRLPPYEQYF. The DNA of the CDR3 is TGTGCCTGGAGTGTGCGTCTTCCCCCCTACGAGCAGTACTTC.

This rearrangement joins TRBV6-5 to TRBJ1-2; 8 positions agree with TRBD1. V shed 5 bases and J 4 bases; nucleotides not matched to a gene: 6. CDR1 MNHEY and CDR2 SVGAGI come from the germline V gene. The CDR3 spans 14 residues. CDR3 sequence reads: CASSRQGLSYGYTF. The CDR3 DNA follows: TGTGCCAGCAGTAGACAGGGGCTGAGCTATGGCTACACCTTC.

This rearrangement joins TRBV30 to TRBJ1-1; D gene uncertain. Germline CDR1 reads GTSNPN; CDR2 reads SVGIG (reference sequence). V lost 3 bases, J lost 0 bases, and 8 bases lay in between. This CDR3 comprises 13 residues. CDR3 in DNA: TGTGCCTGGAGCGAACACATGAACACTGAAGCTTTCTTT. Translated, it gives CAWSEHMNTEAFF.

This chain connects TRBV29-1 to TRBJ1-5; D unresolved. Trimming left V 4 bases short and J 1 base short, with 5 bases between. Germline lookup yields CDR1 SQVTM and CDR2 ANQGSEA. The CDR3 has 12 amino acids. CDR3 sequence: CSVGGSNQPQHF. The CDR3 nucleotides are TGCAGCGTTGGAGGGAGCAATCAGCCCCAGCATTTT.

This chain links TRBV6-5 with TRBJ1-2, with TRBD1 as a possible D gene (6 bases). The CDR3 runs 15 residues. V lost 6 bases to trimming and J lost 9 bases, with 23 bases between them. CDR1 is MNHEY, CDR2 SVGAGI, per germline. CDR3 amino acids: CASRKSGTSTYRYTF. CDR3 nucleotides: TGTGCCAGCAGAAAATCCGGGACATCAACGTATCGCTACACCTTC.

The CDR3 loop reads CASSKRTSGSAYEQYF. CDR3 bases: TGTGCCAGCAGCAAACGGACTAGCGGGAGTGCCTACGAGCAGTACTTC. The chain recombines TRBV7-9 with TRBJ2-7; 13 bases fit TRBD2. Losses at the gene ends were 5 bases for V and 2 bases for J; bases not matched to a gene: 6. The germline V gene has CDR1 SEHNR and CDR2 FQNEAQ (reference sequence). The CDR3 is made up of 16 amino acids.

Regarding this clone: This specimen includes other DNA sequences encoding the same CDR3. The CDR3 DNA reads TGTGCCAGCAGTTTAGCGGGAGGGCCGTACGAGCAGTACTTC. This gives the protein CASSLAGGPYEQYF. This chain uses TRBV27 with TRBJ2-7; TRBD2 agrees at 9 bases. Losses at the gene ends were 2 bases for V and 4 bases for J; bases not matched to a gene: 3. Germline V gives CDR1 MNHEY, CDR2 SMNVEV (reference sequence). The CDR3 totals 14 residues.

The rearrangement links TRBV27 to TRBJ1-2; D is unclear. Per the germline V gene, CDR1 is MNHEY and CDR2 is SMNVEV (reference sequence). The CDR3 contains 14 residues. Trimming pared 2 bases from V and 0 bases from J, leaving 7 bases between. CDR3 nucleotides: TGTGCCAGCAGTTTAGGCGGGTCTAACTATGGCTACACCTTC. Its translation is CASSLGGSNYGYTF.

The J gene is TRBJ2-3, the V gene TRBV5-8; D might be TRBD1 (6 bases). The germline CDR1 and CDR2 sequences are SGHTS and YDEGEE. This CDR3 comprises 15 residues. The ends were cut back, 3 bases at V and 0 bases at J, with 11 bases in the middle. The CDR3 loop is CASSSGQISTDTQYF. Written as DNA, the CDR3 is TGTGCCAGCAGCTCAGGACAGATTAGCACAGATACGCAGTATTTT.

V and J are TRBV3-1 (or the pseudogene TRBV3-2) and TRBJ2-3, with 9 positions matching TRBD2. Germline trimming cut 4 bases from V and 0 bases from J; bases unmatched to any gene: 11. The CDR3 totals 18 residues. Germline CDR1 reads LGHDT; CDR2 reads YNNKEL (reference sequence). CDR3 sequence reads: CASSLYSGLASSTDTQYF. CDR3 bases: TGTGCCAGCAGCCTTTACTCAGGACTAGCGTCTAGCACAGATACGCAGTATTTT.

This chain connects TRBV7-9 to TRBJ2-5; 9 positions agree with TRBD2. The junction had 11 bases not matched to a gene; V was cut back by 5 bases and J by 4 bases. This CDR3 comprises 16 residues. Germline lookup yields CDR1 SEHNR and CDR2 FQNEAQ (reference sequence). Here the CDR3 reads CASSLGAGGRLETQYF. The DNA for the CDR3 is TGTGCCAGCAGCCTAGGTGCGGGAGGGAGGCTAGAGACCCAGTACTTC.

The chain carries TRBV4-3 and TRBJ1-2; TRBD1 aligns across 10 bases. CDR3 size: 19 residues. Germline assignment: CDR1 LGHNA and CDR2 YSLEER. V gave up 0 bases and J gave up 6 bases; unmatched junction bases: 16. CDR3 in DNA: TGCGCCAGCAGCCAAGATACCGGGACAGGGGTCTTTTCTAAGGATGGCTACACCTTC. Protein product: CASSQDTGTGVFSKDGYTF.